A selection of T cell receptor beta chains follows, all from one sample in a study of blood T cell repertoires in COVID-19. The method was immunoSEQ multiplex PCR; TCRdb's version includes in-frame clones alone and lacks a portion of them. The table has almost 350,000 clones, almost 90% seen once. The sequenced material came from PBMCs or T cells enriched from blood (not recorded which). The source is a woman in her twenties or thirties who had been exposed to COVID-19. Both conserved end residues are part of each CDR3. The D gene is left open where the match is weak. Some rows have no size entry. The others give once, few or many, or a class for an expanded clone.

D	size	V	J	CDR3	DNA
TRBD2	-	TRBV7-7	TRBJ2-1	CASSPRVSRGEGEQFF	TGTGCTAGCAGCCCTAGGGTCTCTCGAGGGGAGGGTGAGCAGTTCTTC
-	few	TRBV20-1	TRBJ1-2	CSASSRVSYGYTF	TGCAGTGCTAGTAGCAGGGTGAGCTATGGCTACACCTTC
TRBD1	-	TRBV6-1	TRBJ1-6	CASSEGTGETPLHF	TGTGCCAGCAGTGAAGGGACAGGGGAGACACCCCTCCACTTT
-	-	TRBV28	TRBJ1-6	CASSLKGGSSPLHF	TGTGCCAGCAGTTTAAAGGGAGGCAGTTCACCCCTCCACTTT
TRBD1	-	TRBV12-3/TRBV12-4	TRBJ1-2	CASSRQGEGYTF	TGTGCCAGCAGTCGACAGGGGGAAGGCTACACCTTC
-	-	TRBV7-9	TRBJ2-3	CASSFYAGVGTDTQYF	TGTGCCAGCAGCTTTTATGCAGGGGTTGGCACAGATACGCAGTATTTT
-	few	TRBV30	TRBJ1-2	CAWSVYNYGYTF	TGTGCCTGGAGTGTATATAATTATGGCTACACCTTC
-	-	TRBV29-1	TRBJ1-2	CSVQGIYGYTF	TGCAGCGTTCAGGGAATCTATGGCTACACCTTC
-	-	TRBV7-9	TRBJ1-2	CASSPRRGNYGYTF	TGTGCCAGCAGCCCCCGGCGGGGTAACTATGGCTACACCTTC
TRBD2	few	TRBV11-2	TRBJ2-1	CASSGPGTSVEQFF	TGTGCCAGCAGCGGTCCCGGGACTAGCGTTGAGCAGTTCTTC
TRBD2	-	TRBV6-2/TRBV6-3	TRBJ2-1	CASSPFSGRAGGNEQFF	TGTGCCAGCAGCCCTTTTAGCGGGAGGGCCGGGGGAAATGAGCAGTTCTTC
TRBD1	-	TRBV28	TRBJ2-1	CASSFQPGTGFNEQFF	TGTGCCAGCAGTTTCCAACCCGGGACAGGGTTCAATGAGCAGTTCTTC
-	-	TRBV11-2	TRBJ1-1	CASSPPIQASNTEAFF	TGTGCCAGCAGCCCACCGATCCAGGCGTCGAACACTGAAGCTTTCTTT
-	few	TRBV30	TRBJ1-6	CAWSKGVYSNSPLHF	TGTGCCTGGAGTAAAGGGGTCTATAGTAATTCACCCCTCCACTTT
TRBD2	-	TRBV5-1	TRBJ2-7	CASSWTSGSSYEQYF	TGCGCCAGCAGCTGGACTAGCGGGAGCTCCTACGAGCAGTACTTC
TRBD2	-	TRBV28	TRBJ2-5	CASSTLTRGGETQYF	TGTGCCAGCAGCACTCTTACTAGGGGAGGGGAGACCCAGTACTTC
-	-	TRBV25-1	TRBJ1-1	CASSERGGALNTEAFF	TGTGCCAGCAGTGAACGTGGAGGGGCGTTGAACACTGAAGCTTTCTTT
-	-	TRBV5-6	TRBJ1-2	CASSFQLRGRNYGYTF	TGTGCCAGCAGCTTCCAGCTCAGGGGTCGAAACTATGGCTACACCTTC
-	-	TRBV27	TRBJ1-2	CASSLAGTYGYTF	TGTGCCAGCAGTTTGGCGGGGACCTATGGCTACACCTTC
-	-	TRBV20-1	TRBJ1-1	CSAFRVSEAFF	TGCAGTGCCTTCAGGGTATCCGAAGCTTTCTTT
-	few	TRBV29-1	TRBJ1-1	CSAGGQWTEAFF	TGCAGCGCGGGGGGCCAGTGGACTGAAGCTTTCTTT
TRBD2	-	TRBV30	TRBJ2-7	CAWSGLAEYEQYF	TGTGCCTGGTCGGGACTAGCGGAGTACGAGCAGTACTTC
-	-	TRBV5-5	TRBJ2-3	CASSEGADTQYF	TGTGCCAGCAGCGAAGGGGCAGATACGCAGTATTTT
-	-	TRBV19	TRBJ1-1	CASSPNSGGAFF	TGTGCCAGTAGTCCTAATAGTGGGGGCGCTTTCTTT
TRBD1	-	TRBV24-1	TRBJ2-7	CATSAGSGTAYEQYF	TGTGCCACCAGTGCCGGGTCCGGGACAGCTTACGAGCAGTACTTC
-	-	TRBV5-4	TRBJ1-1	CASSLWGGTEAFF	TGTGCCAGCAGCTTGTGGGGGGGCACTGAAGCTTTCTTT
-	-	TRBV3-1/TRBV3-2	TRBJ1-5	CASSSDSSNQPQHF	TGTGCCAGCAGCTCCGACAGTAGCAATCAGCCCCAGCATTTT
-	-	TRBV3-1/TRBV3-2	TRBJ2-7	CASSQAVGSSYEQYF	TGTGCCAGCAGCCAAGCAGTGGGCAGCTCCTACGAGCAGTACTTC
-	few	TRBV29-1	TRBJ2-1	CSVAGGYEQFF	TGCAGCGTTGCGGGGGGCTATGAGCAGTTCTTC
-	-	TRBV27	TRBJ1-2	CASTGSYGGGYTF	TGTGCCAGCACGGGTTCCTATGGTGGGGGCTACACCTTC
-	-	TRBV3-1/TRBV3-2	TRBJ1-4	CASSQNTNFEKLFF	TGTGCCAGCAGCCAGAACACTAACTTTGAAAAACTGTTTTTT
-	-	TRBV20-1	TRBJ1-5	CSAGDQPQHF	TGCAGTGCCGGAGATCAGCCCCAGCATTTT
TRBD1	-	TRBV2	TRBJ1-1	CASKDVTGGTEAFF	TGTGCCAGCAAAGATGTCACAGGGGGGACTGAAGCTTTCTTT
TRBD1	-	TRBV11-2	TRBJ2-7	CASSLFPNGQDYEQYF	TGTGCCAGCAGCTTATTCCCCAACGGACAGGACTACGAGCAGTACTTC